This TCR beta chain is drawn from a study of blood T cell repertoires in COVID-19. Grouping used clinical history reported by participants in a survey and questionnaire. This table comes from immunoSEQ multiplex PCR, and its TCRdb copy is limited to in-frame clones, with some not included. The table records 150,000 to 200,000 clones, about 90% of them present only once. This clone was observed a single time. This TCR derives from a human donor with acute COVID-19. The donor label of this sample is uncertain. The sample consisted of PBMCs or T cells enriched from blood (not recorded which).

The CDR3 loop is CASSYSTGGPNTEAFF. DNA of the CDR3: TGTGCCAGCAGTTACTCGACAGGGGGCCCGAACACTGAAGCTTTCTTT. The gene calls are TRBV6-2 or TRBV6-3 and TRBJ1-1; 10 positions agree with TRBD1. The CDR3 covers 16 residues. V trimming: 0 bases; J trimming: 1 base; junction bases outside the gene matches: 2. Germline V lookup: CDR1 MNHEY, CDR2 SVGEGT.